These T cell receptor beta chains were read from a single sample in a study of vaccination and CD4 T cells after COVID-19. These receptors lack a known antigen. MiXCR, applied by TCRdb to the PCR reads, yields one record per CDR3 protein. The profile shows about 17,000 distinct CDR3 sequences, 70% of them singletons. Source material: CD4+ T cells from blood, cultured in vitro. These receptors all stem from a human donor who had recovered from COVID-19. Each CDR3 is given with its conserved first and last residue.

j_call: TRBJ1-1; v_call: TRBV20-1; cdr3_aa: CSANPLDRDAEAFF
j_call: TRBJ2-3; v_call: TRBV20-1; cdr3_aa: CSARVPVVAGGSTDTQYF
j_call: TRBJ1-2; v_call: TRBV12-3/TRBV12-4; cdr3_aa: CASSGAGEGGYTF
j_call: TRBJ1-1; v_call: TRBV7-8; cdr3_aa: CASSRRFGSNTEAFF
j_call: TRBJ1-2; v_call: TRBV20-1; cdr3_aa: CSARAPGREGNGYTF
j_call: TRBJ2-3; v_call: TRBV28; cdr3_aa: CASSFGDRGRADTQYF
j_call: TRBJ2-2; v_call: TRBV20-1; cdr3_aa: CSARDLFGHTGELFF
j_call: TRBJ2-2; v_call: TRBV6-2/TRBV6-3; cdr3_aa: CASSYPTGVGGELFF
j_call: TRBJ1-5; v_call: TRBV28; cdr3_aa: CASSSSGAWRNQPQHF
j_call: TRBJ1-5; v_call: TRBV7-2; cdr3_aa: CASSQTGKQPQHF
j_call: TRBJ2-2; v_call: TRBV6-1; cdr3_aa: CASSRDRGRAGELFF
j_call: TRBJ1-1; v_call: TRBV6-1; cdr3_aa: CASSRQVWDTEAFF
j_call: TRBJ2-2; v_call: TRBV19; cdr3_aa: CASSIRSGGIGTGELFF
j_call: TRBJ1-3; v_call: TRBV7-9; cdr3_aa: CASSLAKGGGNTIYF
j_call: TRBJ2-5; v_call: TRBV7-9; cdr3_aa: CASSSRFGRVQETQYF
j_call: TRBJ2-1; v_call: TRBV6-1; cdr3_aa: CASTRMWAGGSYDEQFF
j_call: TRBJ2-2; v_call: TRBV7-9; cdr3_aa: CASSLASNTGELFF
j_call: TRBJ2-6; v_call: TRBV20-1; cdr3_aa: CSATAPGANVLTF
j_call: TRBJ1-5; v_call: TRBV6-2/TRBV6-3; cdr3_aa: CASSYHGQGYNQPQHF
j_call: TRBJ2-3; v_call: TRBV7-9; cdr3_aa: CASSLSTDTQYF
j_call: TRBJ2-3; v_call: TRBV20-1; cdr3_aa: CSAVGAASTDTQYF
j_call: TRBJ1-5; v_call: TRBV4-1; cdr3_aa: CASSQVAGTENQPQHF
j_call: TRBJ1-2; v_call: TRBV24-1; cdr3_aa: CATSPGTPGGGYTF
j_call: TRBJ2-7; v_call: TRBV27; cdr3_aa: CATGRPTGSEQYF
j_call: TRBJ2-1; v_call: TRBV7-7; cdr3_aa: CASSPTREQAEEQFF
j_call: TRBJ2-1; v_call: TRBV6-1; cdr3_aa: CASTGTSGSYNEQFF
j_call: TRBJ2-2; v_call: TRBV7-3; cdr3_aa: CASSLDGRAGELFF
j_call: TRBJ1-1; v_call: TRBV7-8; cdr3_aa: CASSYNRANTEAFF
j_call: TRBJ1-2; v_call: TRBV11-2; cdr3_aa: CASSLAGGPMDGYTF
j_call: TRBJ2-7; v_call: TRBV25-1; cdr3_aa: CASSNTGISEQYF
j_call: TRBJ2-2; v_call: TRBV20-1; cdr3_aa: CSARGTSGISGELFF
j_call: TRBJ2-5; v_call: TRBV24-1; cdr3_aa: CATSDLQTGERETQYF
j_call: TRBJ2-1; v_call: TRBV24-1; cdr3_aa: CATSDPGRGEQFF
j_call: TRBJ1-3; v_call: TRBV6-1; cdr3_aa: CASRPQGPGNTIYF
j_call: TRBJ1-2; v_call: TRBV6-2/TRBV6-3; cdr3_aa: CASSYSWYGYTF
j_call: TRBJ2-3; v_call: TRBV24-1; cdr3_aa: CATSLGTGTGQDTQYF
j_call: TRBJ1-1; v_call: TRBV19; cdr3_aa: CASSIVAGTTEAFF
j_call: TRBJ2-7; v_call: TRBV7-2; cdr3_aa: CASSFRTGRDYEQYF
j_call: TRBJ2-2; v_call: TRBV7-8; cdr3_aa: CASRIMSNTGELFF
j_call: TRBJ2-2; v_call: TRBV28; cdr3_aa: CASSSGTANTGELFF
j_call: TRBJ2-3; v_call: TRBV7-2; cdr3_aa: CASSFGRGYTDTQYF
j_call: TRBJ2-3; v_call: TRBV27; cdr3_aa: CASSLKAGSTDTQYF
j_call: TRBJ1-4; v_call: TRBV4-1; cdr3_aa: CASSQDIGGAGEKLFF
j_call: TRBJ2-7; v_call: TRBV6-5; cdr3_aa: CASSYSRTDTYEQYF
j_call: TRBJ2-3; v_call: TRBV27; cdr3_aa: CASSFGTSGTDTQYF
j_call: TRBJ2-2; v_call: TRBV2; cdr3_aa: CASSPTSGNTGELFF
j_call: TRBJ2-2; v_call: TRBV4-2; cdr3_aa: CASSQDPPGRGTGELFF
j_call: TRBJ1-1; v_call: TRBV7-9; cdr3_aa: CASSLRGQGTSEAFF
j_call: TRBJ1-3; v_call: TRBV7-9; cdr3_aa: CASSLPQSSGNTIYF
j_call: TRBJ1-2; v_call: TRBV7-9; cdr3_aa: CASSLGQGMGNGYTF
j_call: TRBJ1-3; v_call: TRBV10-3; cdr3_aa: CAISVQGQGTGNTIYF
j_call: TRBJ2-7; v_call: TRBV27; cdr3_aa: CASSFQGINQKYF
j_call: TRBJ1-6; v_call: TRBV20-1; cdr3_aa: CSARDPRADVHSPLHF
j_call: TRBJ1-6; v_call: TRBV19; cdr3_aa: CATSTGSSYNSPLHF
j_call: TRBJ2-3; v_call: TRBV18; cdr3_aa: CASSLGHLTDTQYF